This T cell receptor beta chain appears in the sequencing data of a study of OX40 agonist ivuxolimab in advanced cancers. Produced via immunoSEQ multiplex PCR; TCRdb's table is partial and in-frame only. Of about 66,000 clones in the sample, about 86% were seen once. The germline V gene encodes CDR1 SGHRS and CDR2 YFSETQ. Trimming removed 0 bases from V and 5 bases from J, with 14 bases in between. The CDR3 runs 15 residues. V and J are TRBV5-1 and TRBJ1-2, with no clear D. The clonotype was recovered from an adult with an advanced solid tumor such as melanoma, head and neck, liver or kidney cancer. The starting material was CD4+ or CD8+ T cells sorted from blood, obtained in a trial of the OX40 agonist ivuxolimab. For the CDR3, the DNA is TGCGCCAGCAGCTTGGAGATTGCGGCAAGTTATGGCTACACCTTC. This sequence encodes CASSLEIAASYGYTF.